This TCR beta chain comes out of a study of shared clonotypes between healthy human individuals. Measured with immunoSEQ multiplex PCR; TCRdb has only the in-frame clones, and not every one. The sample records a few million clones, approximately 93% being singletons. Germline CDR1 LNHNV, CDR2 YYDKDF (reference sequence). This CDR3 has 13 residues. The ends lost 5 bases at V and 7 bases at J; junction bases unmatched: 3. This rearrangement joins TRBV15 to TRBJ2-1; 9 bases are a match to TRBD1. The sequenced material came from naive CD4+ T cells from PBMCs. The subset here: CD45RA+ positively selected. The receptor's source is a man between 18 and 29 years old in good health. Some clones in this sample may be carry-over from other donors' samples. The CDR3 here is CATSQGQGNEQFF. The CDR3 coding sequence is TGTGCCACCAGCCAAGGACAGGGGAATGAGCAGTTCTTC.